Listed here are 26 T cell receptor beta chains from one sample, sequenced in a study of shared clonotypes between healthy human individuals. This table comes from immunoSEQ multiplex PCR, and its TCRdb copy is limited to in-frame clones, with some not included. The sample carries about 2.2 million clones, roughly 91% recorded once. Positively selected for CCR7, the CD45RO-negative cells used as naive CD8 cells excluded terminally differentiated effector memory CD45RA+ cells. The sample taken for sequencing was naive CD8+ T cells from PBMCs. These receptors came from a man between 18 and 29 years old in good health. Some clones in this sample may be carry-over from other donors' samples.

The chain recombines TRBV29-1 with TRBJ2-7; D possibly uses TRBD1 or TRBD2 (6 bases each). The CDR3 is made up of 13 amino acids. Germline CDR1 and CDR2: SQVTM and ANQGSEA. Trimming took off 6 bases at V and 3 bases at J, with 15 bases between the two ends. The CDR3: CSVGGSSFYEQYF. In DNA, the CDR3 is TGCAGCGTAGGGGGGTCTTCCTTCTACGAGCAGTACTTC.

This clone was detected once. Other DNA variants within this sample encode the same CDR3. The chain is built from TRBV19 and TRBJ2-7; 7 nucleotides match TRBD1. CDR1 is LNHDA and CDR2 is SQIVND in the germline V gene (reference sequence). CDR3 length: 13 residues. The J segment lost 3 bases and the V segment lost 1 base, leaving 0 bases of the junction unmatched. CDR3 nucleotide sequence: TGTGCCAGTAGTATAGGACAGGGCTACGAGCAGTACTTC. Protein sequence: CASSIGQGYEQYF.

This clone was observed once. The chain is built from TRBV30 and TRBJ1-5, with D perhaps TRBD1 (5 bases). Germline assignment: CDR1 GTSNPN and CDR2 SVGIG (reference sequence). The CDR3 is made up of 16 amino acids. V dropped 1 base and J dropped 0 bases, with 13 bases sitting between them. The CDR3 protein is CAWSGMDNFSNQPQHF. The CDR3 bases are TGTGCCTGGAGTGGTATGGACAATTTTAGCAATCAGCCCCAGCATTTT.

The chain uses TRBV27 and TRBJ2-7; TRBD2 aligns across 9 bases. CDR3 length: 15 amino acids. Germline lookup yields CDR1 MNHEY and CDR2 SMNVEV (reference sequence). Losses at the gene ends were 2 bases for V and 6 bases for J; bases not matched to a gene: 8. CDR3 protein: CASSLRLADIFEQYF. As DNA, the CDR3 is TGTGCCAGCAGTTTAAGACTAGCGGACATCTTCGAGCAGTACTTC.

The V gene is TRBV4-2, the J gene TRBJ2-2; D is undetermined. This CDR3 spans 14 amino acids. Germline CDR1 is LGHNA and CDR2 is YNFKEQ. V was cut by 1 base and J by 3 bases, with 6 bases left in between. The chain's CDR3 is CASSQVRDTGELFF. For the CDR3, the DNA is TGTGCCAGCAGCCAAGTTAGGGACACCGGGGAGCTGTTTTTT.

The chain combines TRBV6-5 with TRBJ2-5; D not certain. The CDR3 consists of 13 residues. Germline V gene data show CDR1 as MNHEY and CDR2 as SVGAGI. Trimming cost V 6 bases and J 3 bases, with 11 bases left between them. In DNA form, the CDR3 reads TGTGCCAGCAGCTCGAGGCATGAAGAGACCCAGTACTTC. Its protein is CASSSRHEETQYF.

V and J are TRBV11-1 and TRBJ2-7; D is perhaps TRBD1 (6 bases). V lost 4 bases and J lost 6, with 16 bases in between. Germline V CDR1 and CDR2: SGHAT, FQDESV (reference sequence). This CDR3 region has 14 residues. CDR3 loop: CASSSYRDRREQYF. In DNA, the CDR3 is TGTGCCAGCAGCTCCTACCGTGACAGGCGCGAGCAGTACTTC.

V usage is TRBV10-3 and J usage is TRBJ2-2; perhaps TRBD1 as D (6 bases). In germline, CDR1 is ENHRY, CDR2 SYGVKD. This CDR3 spans 16 amino acids. Trimming left V 3 bases short and J 7 bases short, with 18 bases between. CDR3 DNA: TGTGCCATCAGTGATCCACTGACAGGTTCCGGCGGGGAGCTGTTTTTT. Protein sequence: CAISDPLTGSGGELFF.

Points on this clone: Other DNA sequences in this specimen translate into the identical CDR3. This chain connects TRBV4-3 to TRBJ2-7, with D maybe TRBD1 (5 bases). The length of the CDR3 is 15 residues. Germline CDR1 and CDR2: LGHNA and YSLEER. V was pared by 0 bases and J by 0 bases, with 9 bases between. The CDR3 here is CASSQDTGASYEQYF. The CDR3 DNA reads TGCGCCAGCAGCCAAGACACAGGAGCCTCCTACGAGCAGTACTTC.

The CDR3 DNA is TGTGCCAGTAGTATCGCATTAAGCTACGAGCAGTACTTC. It codes for CASSIALSYEQYF. The chain employs TRBV19 and TRBJ2-7; D unresolved. V lost 3 bases and J 3 bases, leaving 9 bases between the germline ends. This CDR3 comprises 13 residues. The V gene's germline CDR1 is LNHDA and CDR2 SQIVND (reference sequence).

This clone was detected only once. The chain links TRBV6-5 to TRBJ2-7; no clear D. The CDR3 is 12 amino acids. The germline V gene has CDR1 MNHEY and CDR2 SVGAGI. The V end lost 4 bases, the J end lost 3 bases, and 7 bases lay between the germline ends. The CDR3 region is CASSSSDYEQYF. The DNA of the CDR3 is TGTGCCAGCAGTTCGTCCGACTACGAGCAGTACTTC.

J is TRBJ2-7 and V is TRBV5-1; 10 nucleotides align to TRBD2. In germline, CDR1 is SGHRS, CDR2 YFSETQ. The CDR3 has 17 residues. V lost 4 bases and J lost 2; bases outside the gene matches: 12. This CDR3 is CASSPAGTSAVTYEQYF. The CDR3 DNA reads TGCGCCAGCAGCCCAGCCGGGACTAGCGCAGTTACCTACGAGCAGTACTTC.

This clone appeared once. The sample has other DNA sequences that encode this CDR3 too. The V call is TRBV7-9, the J call TRBJ2-7; D call uncertain. The germline V and J ends were trimmed by 1 base and 4 bases, with 8 bases remaining between them. There are 13 residues in the CDR3. Looked up from germline, CDR1 is SEHNR and CDR2 is FQNEAQ (reference sequence). In nucleotides, the CDR3 is TGTGCCAGCAGCTTAGGCCGGAATTACGAGCAGTACTTC. It yields the protein CASSLGRNYEQYF. Complete variable domain (other parts from reference TRBV7-9 and TRBJ2-7): DTGVSQNPRHKITKRGQNVTFRCDPISEHNRLYWYRQTLGQGPEFLTYFQNEAQLEKSRLLSDRFSAERPKGSFSTLEIQRTEQGDSAMYLCASSLGRNYEQYFGPGTRLTVT.

The chain recombines TRBV19 with TRBJ2-1; D not resolved. This CDR3 region has 15 residues. Germline V CDR1 and CDR2: LNHDA, SQIVND (reference sequence). Trimming took off 6 bases at V and 0 bases at J, with 12 bases between the two ends. CDR3 DNA sequence: TGTGCCAGTAGCCTATCTCCTAGCTCCTACAATGAGCAGTTCTTC. Its translation: CASSLSPSSYNEQFF. The whole variable domain, filled in from reference TRBV19 and TRBJ2-1, reads DGGITQSPKYLFRKEGQNVTLSCEQNLNHDAMYWYRQDPGQGLRLIYYSQIVNDFQKGDIAEGYSVSREKKESFPLTVTSAQKNPTAFYLCASSLSPSSYNEQFFGPGTRLTVL.

This chain's CDR3 is CASSLGSEQYF. The CDR3 DNA reads as TGTGCCAGCAGCCTTGGCAGTGAGCAGTACTTC. The gene calls are TRBV9 and TRBJ2-7; D gene uncertain. The V gene lost 4 bases and the J gene lost 7 bases, with 9 bases spanning the gap. From germline, CDR1 is SGDLS and CDR2 YYNGEE. The CDR3 is 11 amino acids.

The chain employs TRBV27 and TRBJ2-7; tentatively, D is TRBD1 or TRBD2 (6 bases each). Looked up from germline, CDR1 is MNHEY and CDR2 is SMNVEV (reference sequence). The CDR3 totals 15 residues. Trimming took off 3 bases at V and 2 bases at J, with 14 bases between the two ends. CDR3 sequence: CASSFGRRGAYEQYF. In nucleotides, the CDR3 is TGTGCCAGCAGTTTTGGTCGGAGGGGGGCCTACGAGCAGTACTTC.

The chain combines TRBV14 with TRBJ2-5; D might be TRBD1 or TRBD2, each matching 5 bases. This CDR3 region has 15 residues. Trimming took off 0 bases at V and 1 base at J, with 9 bases between the two ends. Germline values: CDR1 SGHDN, CDR2 FVKESK. CDR3 DNA: TGTGCCAGCAGCCAAGATGAGGGGCCCCAAGAGACCCAGTACTTC. Residues: CASSQDEGPQETQYF.

About this clone itself: In the same sample, other DNA sequences code for this CDR3. The chain links TRBV30 to TRBJ2-7; D may be TRBD2 (5 bases). The CDR3 length is 11 residues. V gave up 1 base and J gave up 4 bases, with 5 bases separating them. From germline, CDR1 is GTSNPN and CDR2 SVGIG (reference sequence). The CDR3 DNA sequence: TGTGCCTGGAGTGCGGGGTACGAGCAGTACTTC. It yields the protein CAWSAGYEQYF.

About this clone: This CDR3 is also generated by other DNA sequences in the sample. V gene TRBV7-9 combines with J gene TRBJ2-7; D may be TRBD2 (6 bases). Trimming took 3 bases from V and 0 from J, leaving 9 bases between them. CDR1 is SEHNR and CDR2 is FQNEAQ in the germline V gene (reference sequence). This CDR3 region has 14 residues. CDR3 region: CASSLAGSSYEQYF. As DNA, the CDR3 is TGTGCCAGCAGCTTGGCGGGGAGCTCCTACGAGCAGTACTTC.

V gene TRBV4-3 combines with J gene TRBJ2-3, with a tentative D call TRBD2 (7 bases). The CDR3 totals 17 residues. V gave up 3 bases and J gave up 6 bases, with 22 bases separating them. The germline CDR1 and CDR2 sequences are LGHNA and YSLEER. The DNA for the CDR3 is TGCGCCAGCAGCCACTTAAGATGGGGGCGGGAGTCGGATACGCAGTATTTT. Residues: CASSHLRWGRESDTQYF.

The table lists this clone with a count of one. V usage is TRBV14 and J usage is TRBJ2-1; D call uncertain. V was pared by 4 bases and J by 8 bases, with 15 bases between. Germline V gene sequence: CDR1 SGHDN, CDR2 FVKESK. This CDR3 comprises 14 residues. Here the CDR3 DNA reads TGTGCCAGCAGCCGAGGACCGAAATCGGATGAGCAGTTCTTC. Encoded protein: CASSRGPKSDEQFF.

The chain joins TRBV28 to TRBJ1-1; perhaps TRBD1 as D (6 bases). Deletions cut 5 bases from V and 5 bases from J, with 18 bases between. The CDR3 is 15 residues long. Germline assignment: CDR1 MDHEN and CDR2 SYDVKM. CDR3 residues: CASSPPRGGRTEAFF. In DNA, the CDR3 is TGTGCCAGCAGTCCCCCCCGGGGGGGCAGGACTGAAGCTTTCTTT.

The V call is TRBV29-1, the J call TRBJ1-1, with 10 positions matching TRBD1. Germline V gives CDR1 SQVTM, CDR2 ANQGSEA. This CDR3 is 13 amino acids long. V shed 7 bases and J 1 base; nucleotides not matched to a gene: 3. Here the CDR3 reads CSAGTGENTEAFF. CDR3 DNA sequence: TGCAGCGCGGGGACAGGGGAGAACACTGAAGCTTTCTTT.

This chain joins TRBV11-2 and TRBJ2-7; 7 nucleotides align to TRBD1. Germline V gene data show CDR1 as SGHAT and CDR2 as FQNNGV. The CDR3 is 14 amino acids. V dropped 5 bases and J dropped 2; count of bases not matched to a gene: 6. CDR3 loop: CASSRSGTAYEQYF. DNA of the CDR3: TGTGCCAGCAGCCGCTCCGGGACAGCCTACGAGCAGTACTTC.

This clone showed up just once. The chain uses TRBV6-5 and TRBJ2-7; D uncertain. The CDR3 has 16 amino acids. V was cut by 0 bases and J by 4 bases, with 16 bases left in between. CDR1 and CDR2 from the germline V gene are MNHEY and SVGAGI. This chain's CDR3 is CASSYSVGHKPYEQYF. CDR3 in DNA: TGTGCCAGCAGTTACTCCGTCGGGCATAAACCTTACGAGCAGTACTTC.

The chain carries TRBV9 and TRBJ2-5; TRBD1 might be the D (6 bases). Germline CDR1 SGDLS, CDR2 YYNGEE. With 3 bases removed from V and 0 bases from J, the gap between germline ends came to 9 bases. The CDR3 length is 14 residues. Here the CDR3 reads CASSEWGHQETQYF. CDR3 DNA: TGTGCCAGCAGCGAATGGGGGCACCAAGAGACCCAGTACTTC.